This T cell receptor (beta chain) was retrieved from a study of control samples from healthy donors and cancer patients. With 1 base removed from V and 8 bases from J, the gap between germline ends came to 17 bases. CDR1 MDHEN and CDR2 SYDVKM come from the germline V gene. The CDR3 is 15 residues long. Profiled with immunoSEQ multiplex PCR; TCRdb holds only in-frame clones, not every one. The data show 100,000 or so clones, around 86% seen once. This chain connects TRBV28 to TRBJ1-2; D may be TRBD1 (6 bases). Sequenced: blood. The receptor was isolated from a woman between 50 and 59 years old in good health. The CDR3 region has the DNA TGTGCCAGCAGTTTATCTGGGGGGCTCCATTGGGGCTACACCTTC. Amino acids: CASSLSGGLHWGYTF.